The 10 T cell receptor beta chains presented below share a single source sample, sequenced in a study of T cell responses to AZD1222 COVID-19 vaccine. Here immunoSEQ multiplex PCR was the method, and the copy in TCRdb shows in-frame clones only, minus some. This repertoire shows 150,000 or so clones, around 90% found once; its top ten account for more than 3%. The source was peripheral blood, collected on day 0 of AZD1222 vaccination. Source of these receptors: an adult in good health.

The chain employs TRBV7-9 and TRBJ2-7; the D gene is possibly TRBD1 (6 bases). Trimming left V 8 bases short and J 0 bases short, with 14 bases between. The CDR3 totals 14 residues. Germline V lookup: CDR1 SEHNR, CDR2 FQNEAQ (reference sequence). The CDR3 coding sequence is TGTGCCAGCGGACCGGGACAAACCTCCTACGAGCAGTACTTC. This encodes CASGPGQTSYEQYF.

The chain employs TRBV5-1 and TRBJ1-1, with 9 bases identical to TRBD1. This CDR3 contains 15 residues. With V trimmed by 3 bases and J by 4 bases, 7 bases remained unmatched. Germline V gene data show CDR1 as SGHRS and CDR2 as YFSETQ. The CDR3 is CASSWGQGGSTEAFF. CDR3 DNA sequence: TGCGCCAGCAGCTGGGGACAGGGAGGGTCCACTGAAGCTTTCTTT.

The chain recombines TRBV5-1 with TRBJ2-3; D perhaps matches TRBD2 (5 bases). The CDR3 length is 16 residues. The V and J ends lost 2 bases and 4 bases respectively, with 17 bases between them. From germline, CDR1 is SGHRS and CDR2 YFSETQ. The CDR3 bases are TGCGCCAGCAGCTTCTTAGCGCCCGCTGGGGCAGATACGCAGTATTTT. Protein product: CASSFLAPAGADTQYF.

This rearrangement joins TRBV19 to TRBJ2-3; D ambiguous. V was trimmed by 3 bases and J by 1 base, leaving 8 bases between them. The CDR3 spans 14 residues. CDR1 is LNHDA, CDR2 SQIVND, per germline (reference sequence). CDR3 bases: TGTGCCAGTAGTATTGCGGCTGGCACAGATACGCAGTATTTT. It specifies CASSIAAGTDTQYF.

The gene calls are TRBV30 and TRBJ2-1; D not certain. CDR1 and CDR2 (germline): GTSNPN, SVGIG (reference sequence). The CDR3 sequence is 12 residues long. Trimming pared 7 bases from V and 2 bases from J, leaving 9 bases between. The CDR3 loop is CAFRTAYNEQFF. Written as DNA, the CDR3 is TGTGCCTTCCGGACCGCCTACAATGAGCAGTTCTTC.

The chain couples TRBV5-1 to TRBJ1-2; D perhaps matches TRBD1 (6 bases). Germline CDR1 SGHRS, CDR2 YFSETQ. This CDR3 is 14 amino acids long. V was pared by 2 bases and J by 2 bases, with 10 bases between. DNA for the CDR3: TGCGCCAGCAGCTTCCCAACAGGGAACTATGGCTACACCTTC. This translates into CASSFPTGNYGYTF.

This CDR3 is CASSVEPGDYGYTF. CDR3 sequence (DNA): TGTGCCAGCAGCGTAGAGCCGGGCGACTATGGCTACACCTTC. The rearrangement uses TRBV9 and TRBJ1-2; no reliable D call. The germline gives CDR1 SGDLS, CDR2 YYNGEE. CDR3 size: 14 residues. V lost 0 bases to trimming and J lost 3 bases, with 9 bases between them.

The rearrangement links TRBV7-2 to TRBJ2-5; TRBD2 aligns across 10 bases. With 4 bases clipped from V and 5 bases from J, the junction kept 7 bases outside the gene matches. The CDR3 length is 15 residues. Germline V lookup: CDR1 SGHTA, CDR2 FQGNSA. CDR3 amino acids: CASSSLNSGRETQYF. The DNA for the CDR3 is TGTGCCAGCAGCTCCCTTAATAGCGGGAGGGAGACCCAGTACTTC.

The J gene is TRBJ2-3, the V gene TRBV7-2; the D gene is possibly TRBD2 (6 bases). V lost 1 base to trimming and J lost 4 bases, with 9 bases between them. The germline V gene has CDR1 SGHTA and CDR2 FQGNSA. This CDR3 spans 14 amino acids. For the CDR3, the DNA is TGTGCCAGCAGCTTAGAACTAGCCGCAGATACGCAGTATTTT. It is translated as CASSLELAADTQYF.

The chain uses TRBV7-9 and TRBJ1-6, with a weak D call TRBD1 (6 bases). The V gene lost 4 bases and the J gene lost 8 bases, with 9 bases spanning the gap. CDR3 size: 13 residues. Germline CDR1 and CDR2: SEHNR and FQNEAQ (reference sequence). The CDR3 spells CASSSEGDSPLHF. The CDR3 nucleotides are TGTGCCAGCAGCTCTGAGGGGGATTCACCCCTCCACTTT. The whole variable domain, remainder taken from reference TRBV7-9 and TRBJ1-6, is DTGVSQNPRHKITKRGQNVTFRCDPISEHNRLYWYRQTLGQGPEFLTYFQNEAQLEKSRLLSDRFSAERPKGSFSTLEIQRTEQGDSAMYLCASSSEGDSPLHFGNGTRLTVT.